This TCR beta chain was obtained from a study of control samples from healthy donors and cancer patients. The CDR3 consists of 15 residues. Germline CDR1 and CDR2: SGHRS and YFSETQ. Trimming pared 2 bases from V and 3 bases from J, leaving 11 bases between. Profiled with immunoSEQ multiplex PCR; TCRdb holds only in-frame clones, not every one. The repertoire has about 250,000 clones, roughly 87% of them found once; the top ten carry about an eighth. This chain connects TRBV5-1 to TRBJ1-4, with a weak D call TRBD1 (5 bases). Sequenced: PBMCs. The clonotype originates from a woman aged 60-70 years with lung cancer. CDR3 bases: TGCGCCAGCAGCTTCCTGGGGCCATCTAATGAAAAACTGTTTTTT. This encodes CASSFLGPSNEKLFF.